This is a list of T cell receptor beta chains from one sample in a study of OX40 agonist ivuxolimab in advanced cancers. Profiling relied on immunoSEQ multiplex PCR, and the TCRdb table lists in-frame clones only, not all of them. The table has over 55,000 clones, roughly 80% seen once. The specimen was CD4+ or CD8+ T cells sorted from blood, collected in a trial of the OX40 agonist ivuxolimab. These receptors all stem from an adult with an advanced solid tumor such as melanoma, head and neck, liver or kidney cancer. The conserved cysteine and the conserved F or W are not part of the CDR3 here. Fields, in order: CDR3 protein, V gene.

ASSLPGGEQY	TRBV11-2
AWSVYRSNYGYT	TRBV30
ASSDQLAGDYNEQF	TRBV10-1
ASSIDLRDLASPINEKLF	TRBV19
ASSVYGEGTGELF	TRBV2
ASSRALNTEAF	TRBV7-7
ASSPGGENTEAF	TRBV7-3
ASSRITPTPGNEQF	TRBV18
ASSSRDYSYEQY	TRBV5-1
ASSTLPGSSYNEQF	TRBV5-1
ASSEAYRGRPQETQY	TRBV6-1
ASSHGTGQETQY	TRBV7-6
ASSLVSGVMQF	TRBV5-6
ASSLFSGTYNEQF	TRBV5-6
ATSRDEDRDH	TRBV15
ASSLSGGSGNTIY	TRBV7-3
ASSLQGLGNTEAF	TRBV5-1
ASSLTPAENTEAF	TRBV7-3
ASSLQGFSNEQF	TRBV18
ASSLAAGVGTEAF	TRBV5-1